Shown below are 29 T cell receptor beta chains from a single sample sequenced in a study of blood T cell repertoires in COVID-19. The repertoire was sequenced with immunoSEQ multiplex PCR; TCRdb's copy has only in-frame clones and lacks some. Among around 300,000 clones listed, 80% to 90% were seen once. Sequencing used PBMCs or T cells enriched from blood (not recorded which). These receptors were collected from a woman younger than 35 who had recovered from COVID-19.

This sequence joins TRBV5-1 and TRBJ2-3; 14 bases map to TRBD2. Trimming cost V 1 base and J 1 base; bases outside gene matches: 2. This CDR3 has 17 amino acids. Germline loops: CDR1 SGHRS, CDR2 YFSETQ. CDR3 DNA: TGCGCCAGCAGCTTGTCGACTAGCGGGGGGGGCACAGATACGCAGTATTTT. The encoded protein is CASSLSTSGGGTDTQYF.

The CDR3 reads CASSPRLAGGPSQETQYF. CDR3 nucleotide sequence: TGTGCCAGCAGCCCACGACTAGCGGGGGGGCCGAGTCAAGAGACCCAGTACTTC. J is TRBJ2-5 and V is TRBV4-2, with 14 nucleotides matching TRBD2. Germline V gene data show CDR1 as LGHNA and CDR2 as YNFKEQ. CDR3 length: 18 amino acids. V was pared by 4 bases and J by 2 bases, with 9 bases of the junction left unmatched.

Concerning this clone itself: A junction end diverges from the germline sequence, so it may reflect a read error. For the CDR3, the DNA is TGTGCCAGCAGCGTAGTCAGCTTT. Its translation: CASSVVSF. The chain has TRBV9 and TRBJ1-6; D gene uncertain. CDR1 SGDLS and CDR2 YYNGEE come from the germline V gene. The CDR3 spans 8 residues.

The chain's CDR3 is CASIRNQPQHF. The CDR3 nucleotides read TGTGCCAGCATTCGGAATCAGCCCCAGCATTTT. The rearrangement uses TRBV6-4 and TRBJ1-5; no reliable D call. Germline lookup yields CDR1 MRHNA and CDR2 SNTAGT. CDR3 size: 11 residues. The V and J ends lost 7 bases and 4 bases respectively, with 5 bases between them.

The V call is TRBV6-5, the J call TRBJ2-3; 12 bases map to TRBD2. The germline V gene encodes CDR1 MNHEY and CDR2 SVGAGI. The ends lost 6 bases at V and 4 bases at J; junction bases unmatched: 5. The CDR3 is made up of 15 amino acids. CDR3: CASRLLAGGADTQYF. CDR3 in DNA: TGTGCCAGCAGACTACTAGCGGGGGGTGCAGATACGCAGTATTTT.

CDR3 sequence: CASSNAVIYQPQHF. The CDR3 region has the DNA TGTGCCAGCAGTAATGCAGTAATTTATCAGCCCCAGCATTTT. The chain couples TRBV28 to TRBJ1-5; the D is unclear. Trimming removed 5 bases from V and 5 bases from J, with 13 bases in between. The CDR3 totals 14 residues. Germline lookup yields CDR1 MDHEN and CDR2 SYDVKM.

J is TRBJ2-1 and V is TRBV28; possible D gene TRBD2, 6 bases. Germline V gives CDR1 MDHEN, CDR2 SYDVKM. The V gene lost 8 bases and the J gene lost 8 bases, with 19 bases spanning the gap. The CDR3 contains 14 residues. The CDR3 bases are TGTGCCAGCTTAACTAGCCCCCTTAGTGATGAGCAGTTCTTC. It translates to CASLTSPLSDEQFF.

On this clone: Other nucleotide sequences in the sample specify the same CDR3. The chain links TRBV12-3 or TRBV12-4 to TRBJ1-1; tentative D call: TRBD1 (5 bases). The CDR3 totals 11 residues. Deletions cut 3 bases from V and 11 bases from J, with 10 bases between. The CDR3 reads CASSFEGAAFF. The CDR3 DNA follows: TGTGCCAGCAGTTTTGAAGGGGCGGCTTTCTTT.

This clone was detected once. This chain joins TRBV20-1 and TRBJ2-3; tentative D call: TRBD2 (6 bases). This CDR3 has 14 residues. Trimming left V 3 bases short and J 4 bases short, with 14 bases between. CDR1 is DFQATT, CDR2 SNEGSKA, per germline (reference sequence). The CDR3 spells CSASDAGFSDTQYF. The CDR3 DNA is TGCAGTGCTAGTGACGCGGGGTTCTCAGATACGCAGTATTTT.

The rearrangement uses TRBV5-1 and TRBJ2-1; TRBD2 agrees at 9 bases. Trimming removed 6 bases from V and 5 bases from J; junction bases left unmatched: 6. CDR3 length: 14 amino acids. Germline loops: CDR1 SGHRS, CDR2 YFSETQ. CDR3: CASTKRGDHNEQFF. DNA of the CDR3: TGCGCCAGCACCAAGCGGGGGGATCACAATGAGCAGTTCTTC.

The rearrangement uses TRBV5-1 and TRBJ2-2; the match to TRBD1 covers 7 bases. With 4 bases clipped from V and 4 bases from J, the junction kept 7 bases outside the gene matches. Germline V gene data show CDR1 as SGHRS and CDR2 as YFSETQ. The CDR3 sequence is 15 residues long. The CDR3 DNA sequence: TGCGCCAGCAGCATACAGGGGACCCTCACCGGGGAGCTGTTTTTT. Its translation is CASSIQGTLTGELFF. Full variable domain (missing parts from reference TRBV5-1 and TRBJ2-2): KAGVTQTPRYLIKTRGQQVTLSCSPISGHRSVSWYQQTPGQGLQFLFEYFSETQRNKGNFPGRFSGRQFSNSRSEMNVSTLELGDSALYLCASSIQGTLTGELFFGEGSRLTVL.

CDR3 DNA sequence: TGTGCCAGCAGCCAAGGTGGGGGGGGGATCTTTAACTATGGCTACACCTTC. Translating it yields CASSQGGGGIFNYGYTF. V usage is TRBV3-1 (or the pseudogene TRBV3-2) and J usage is TRBJ1-2, with D possibly TRBD1 on 5 matching bases. Germline V gives CDR1 LGHDT, CDR2 YNNKEL (reference sequence). The CDR3 runs to 17 residues. Trimming pared 1 base from V and 1 base from J, leaving 16 bases between.

This clone was counted once. V is TRBV27 and J is TRBJ2-1; D possibly corresponds to TRBD2 (5 bases). The V end was cut by 8 bases, the J end by 1 base, with 18 bases between. CDR3 size: 16 residues. CDR1 and CDR2 from the germline V gene are MNHEY and SMNVEV (reference sequence). The CDR3 region is CASDHAPGVSYNEQFF. CDR3 in DNA: TGTGCCAGCGACCACGCTCCCGGGGTATCCTACAATGAGCAGTTCTTC.

CDR3 DNA: TGCGCCAGCAGCCAAGATTGGACTAGCGGAGTTAATACGCAGTATTTT. This encodes CASSQDWTSGVNTQYF. This chain links TRBV4-1 with TRBJ2-3; 10 nucleotides agree with TRBD2. The CDR3 runs to 16 residues. With 0 bases clipped from V and 7 bases from J, the junction kept 7 bases outside the gene matches. Germline values: CDR1 MGHRA, CDR2 YSYEKL.

V gene TRBV29-1 combines with J gene TRBJ1-2; 7 bases line up with TRBD1. The CDR3 length is 12 residues. Looked up from germline, CDR1 is SQVTM and CDR2 is ANQGSEA. V shed 6 bases, J shed 6 bases, and the junction held 7 bases outside the gene matches. The CDR3 reads CSVESGTDGYTF. CDR3 bases: TGCAGCGTCGAGTCAGGGACAGATGGCTACACCTTC.

The gene calls are TRBV19 and TRBJ2-2; 15 nucleotides line up with TRBD2. Losses at the gene ends were 7 bases for V and 4 bases for J; bases not matched to a gene: 16. The CDR3 covers 20 residues. Germline V gene sequence: CDR1 LNHDA, CDR2 SQIVND (reference sequence). For the CDR3, the DNA is TGTGCCAGTATCCCAACCCCGGGACTAGCGGGGGGCCGGGGCACCGGGGAGCTGTTTTTT. The encoded protein is CASIPTPGLAGGRGTGELFF.

This chain uses TRBV3-1 (or the pseudogene TRBV3-2) with TRBJ1-4, with D possibly matching TRBD1 (6 bases). The V gene's germline CDR1 is LGHDT and CDR2 YNNKEL (reference sequence). The ends were cut back, 3 bases at V and 4 bases at J, with 12 bases in the middle. The CDR3 contains 15 residues. The CDR3 is CASSQYRELNEKLFF. Written as DNA, the CDR3 is TGTGCCAGCAGCCAGTACAGGGAACTTAATGAAAAACTGTTTTTT.

This chain joins TRBV27 and TRBJ2-7; TRBD2 aligns across 7 bases. CDR1 and CDR2 from the germline V gene are MNHEY and SMNVEV (reference sequence). The CDR3 totals 14 residues. The ends lost 6 bases at V and 2 bases at J; junction bases unmatched: 7. The DNA for the CDR3 is TGTGCCAGCAGCTTGGGGGGGGGTACCTACGAGCAGTACTTC. Translation gives CASSLGGGTYEQYF.

This clone was observed once. The chain uses TRBV3-1 (or the pseudogene TRBV3-2) and TRBJ2-1; 10 nucleotides align to TRBD2. V lost 8 bases and J lost 6; bases outside the gene matches: 4. Germline CDR1 and CDR2: LGHDT and YNNKEL (reference sequence). The CDR3 runs to 13 residues. The DNA for the CDR3 is TGTGCCAGCGTCCAGCGGGGGGGCAATGAGCAGTTCTTC. This codes for CASVQRGGNEQFF.

This rearrangement joins TRBV19 to TRBJ1-1, with TRBD1 matching over 11 bases. The CDR3 length is 15 residues. V lost 4 bases, J lost 3 bases, and 4 bases stayed unmatched. CDR1 is LNHDA and CDR2 is SQIVND in the germline V gene (reference sequence). Here the CDR3 reads CASSTGTGGYTEAFF. The CDR3 nucleotides read TGTGCCAGTAGTACTGGGACAGGGGGGTACACTGAAGCTTTCTTT.

The V call is TRBV2, the J call TRBJ2-2, with 7 bases lining up with TRBD1. V lost 1 base and J lost 2; bases outside the gene matches: 4. CDR1 is SNHLY, CDR2 FYNNEI, per germline. This CDR3 is 16 amino acids long. CDR3 protein: CASSEGRQGNTGELFF. CDR3 nucleotides: TGTGCCAGCAGTGAAGGCAGACAGGGAAACACCGGGGAGCTGTTTTTT.

Here the CDR3 reads CASSELGRTEAFF. In nucleotides, the CDR3 is TGTGCCAGCAGTGAACTGGGGAGGACTGAAGCTTTCTTT. This chain uses TRBV6-1 with TRBJ1-1; D is ambiguous. Trimming took off 2 bases at V and 5 bases at J, with 9 bases between the two ends. This CDR3 region has 13 residues. From germline, CDR1 is MNHNS and CDR2 SASEGT.

A single count supports this clone. At one boundary the junction diverges from the germline segment, which might be a read error. The V and J genes are TRBV7-7 and TRBJ2-2, with 7 bases lining up with TRBD1. The CDR3 covers 14 residues. CDR1 and CDR2 (germline): SSHAT, FNYEAQ (reference sequence). CDR3 DNA: TGTGCTAGCAGCCAGACAGGGTCGGCCGGGGAGCTGTTTTTT. Amino acids: CASSQTGSAGELFF.

In regard to this clone: Other DNA sequences in this sample translate to the same CDR3. The chain recombines TRBV19 with TRBJ1-4, with 8 bases identical to TRBD1. The CDR3 sequence is 13 residues long. Germline V gives CDR1 LNHDA, CDR2 SQIVND (reference sequence). The ends lost 5 bases at V and 7 bases at J; junction bases unmatched: 3. CDR3 sequence reads: CASSFTGGEKLFF. CDR3 in DNA: TGTGCCAGTAGTTTTACAGGGGGTGAAAAACTGTTTTTT.

This chain links TRBV15 with TRBJ2-5; no reliable D call. Per germline, CDR1 LNHNV and CDR2 YYDKDF (reference sequence). Trimming shortened V by 1 base and J by 5 bases, and 11 bases separated the two germline ends. CDR3 length: 14 residues. This chain's CDR3 is CATSRGGTRETQYF. The CDR3 DNA sequence: TGTGCCACCAGCAGAGGAGGTACGAGGGAGACCCAGTACTTC.

This chain uses TRBV6-4 with TRBJ2-1; 8 positions agree with TRBD2. V shed 2 bases, J shed 10 bases, and the junction held 4 bases outside the gene matches. The CDR3 has 13 amino acids. Germline CDR1 and CDR2: MRHNA and SNTAGT. CDR3 amino acids: CASSDSIAGEQFF. CDR3 coding DNA: TGTGCCAGCAGTGACAGCATAGCGGGGGAGCAGTTCTTC.

This chain joins TRBV11-3 and TRBJ2-5, with a possible D match to TRBD2 (6 bases). Germline CDR1 is SGHNT and CDR2 is YENEEA. The CDR3 contains 14 residues. With 5 bases removed from V and 5 bases from J, the gap between germline ends came to 15 bases. CDR3 region: CASSQGGVGETQYF. Here the CDR3 DNA reads TGTGCCAGCAGCCAAGGCGGGGTAGGGGAGACCCAGTACTTC.

The rearrangement joins TRBV21-1 to TRBJ1-5; no check of the table's D call, TRBD1, against the DNA was made. TRBV21-1 is a known pseudogene. The CDR3 totals 15 residues. The CDR3 spells CASSKSERGSQPQHF. The CDR3 region has the DNA TGTGCCAGCAGCAAATCGGAAAGGGGGAGTCAGCCCCAGCATTTT.

The chain joins TRBV5-6 to TRBJ1-4; TRBD1 matches at 8 bases. With 4 bases clipped from V and 4 bases from J, the junction kept 3 bases outside the gene matches. The V gene's germline CDR1 is SGHDT and CDR2 YYEEEE. This CDR3 comprises 14 residues. CDR3 DNA: TGTGCCAGCAGCCCGACAGGGGTTAATGAAAAACTGTTTTTT. Encoded protein: CASSPTGVNEKLFF.